This T cell receptor (beta chain) was profiled in a study of OX40 agonist ivuxolimab in advanced cancers. Across the whole study: Males comprised approximately 84% of the group, whose mean age was approximately 60 years (range about 23 to 80).

Blood specimens came from baseline, cycle 4 day 1, and cycle 7 day 1. Clones were sequenced by immunoSEQ multiplex PCR, and TCRdb holds only the in-frame ones, with some missing. The sample records more than 65,000 clones, 81% being singletons. This CDR3 is built from 15 residues. The germline CDR1 and CDR2 sequences are SGHRS and YFSETQ. Trimming stripped 4 bases from V and 4 bases from J, with 15 bases between. This specimen consisted of CD4+ or CD8+ T cells sorted from blood, obtained in a trial of the OX40 agonist ivuxolimab. The chain uses TRBV5-1 and TRBJ2-1, with D uncertain. The sequence was collected from an adult with an advanced solid tumor such as melanoma, head and neck, liver or kidney cancer. DNA for the CDR3: TGCGCCAGCAGCCTGACGCCGGAGCTTTACAATGAGCAGTTCTTC. Its protein product is CASSLTPELYNEQFF.